This TCR beta chain was recovered during a study of blood T cell repertoires in COVID-19. TCRdb keeps only in-frame clones here, not all; method: immunoSEQ multiplex PCR. The data show about 100,000 clones, around 90% seen once. Germline V lookup: CDR1 SGHVS, CDR2 FQNEAQ. Between the trimmed V and J ends, which lost 2 bases and 2 bases, there was a span of 13 bases. The CDR3 length is 16 residues. This TCR came from a man in his sixties or seventies with acute or convalescent COVID-19. Sample: peripheral blood. The chain employs TRBV7-8 and TRBJ1-3; the D is unclear. The CDR3 DNA is TGTGCCAGCAGCTTAATCACTAGAATACCTGGAAACACCATATATTTT. Its translation is CASSLITRIPGNTIYF. The full variable domain, with the rest looked up from reference TRBV7-8 and TRBJ1-3, is GAGVSQSPRYKVAKRGQDVALRCDPISGHVSLFWYQQALGQGPEFLTYFQNEAQLDKSGLPSDRFFAERPEGSVSTLKIQRTQQEDSAVYLCASSLITRIPGNTIYFGEGSWLTVV.